Reported below is one T cell receptor (beta chain). This clonotype has ten or more counts. Its cognate antigen has yet to be identified. Qualities for individual bases were not recorded, and no much larger clone is one base off. The data stem from a study of molecular identifiers for immune sequencing clone quantification (dated by TCRdb to the late 2010s). About the investigation overall: For a replicate experiment, RNA from around 20,000 or 100,000 naive CD8 T cells was divided into five aliquots, of which four were sequenced. The study was a methods study using CD8 T cells to benchmark molecular-identifier clustering-based TCR repertoire sequencing (MIDCIRS) and TCR RNA copy counting. Points the paper makes about the study in general: Naive libraries contained spiked-in Jurkat TCR RNA (roughly 10 copies' worth), which is not part of the donor repertoire. Highly expanded clone sizes could be underestimated if identical TCR molecules share a barcode. When barcode sub-clustering was not used, chimeric consensus sequences inflated TCR diversity, with chimeras reaching as high as 47%. A single cell's worth of spiked-in Jurkat TCR RNA was reported detectable even among 850,000 to 1,000,000 naive CD8 T cells. Modeling gave about three recovered TCR RNA copies per cell versus 8 to 10 by digital PCR, implying 25% to 30% capture efficiency. In CMV-specific effector cells, clones with more than 20 RNA copies contained over 99% of molecules, whereas in naive cells such clones contained under 1% of molecules.

The CDR3 runs 19 amino acids, cysteine and phenylalanine included. Just CDR3 DNA is preserved here, 57 bases in frame from base 1. From V the trimming removes 3 bases and from J it removes 1 base, while the gene matches leave 11 bases of the junction unaccounted for. The germline V gene provides CDR1 SGHDT and CDR2 YYEEEE. Naive CD8 T cell libraries were made from about 20,000 to 1,000,000 sorted cells using 10%, 30% or 50% of purified RNA. Naive CD8 T cells were FACS-sorted as CD8+CD4-CCR7+CD45RA+ on a BD FACSAria II into RLT Plus buffer. To test detection sensitivity, Jurkat RNA equivalent to more than 8 TCR copies was spiked into samples of about 17,000-1,100,000 naive CD8 T cells. Enrichment of CD8 T cells was performed with RosetteSep CD8+ T Cell Enrichment Cocktail and Ficoll-Paque, after which ACK red cell lysis was carried out. Library generation was performed with PCR. Sequenced on a NextSeq 500. Bulk TCR libraries were made following a previously described method, with the TCR primers given in Table S5. The Qiagen AllPrep DNA/RNA kit was used to purify total RNA. Before analysis, reads from multiple sequencing runs of the same library were pooled. On the study's bioinformatics: Reads were retained only if their TCR constant sequence matched exactly, and those retained reads were trimmed to 150 nt and grouped according to their 12-nt molecular barcodes. Reads in each barcode group were sub-clustered using a 15% Levenshtein threshold, and a quality-weighted consensus sequence was built for each RNA molecule. Non-functional sequences were removed, as were lower-count sequences one edit away from another. Barcode sub-clusters with fewer than 20% of the maximum read count were removed, based on fitting two negative binomial distributions. TCRdb ran its own pipeline on the public reads, namely fastp trimming at Q25 and MiXCR clone calling, and kept in-frame beta chains. Each entry merges the rows of one CDR3 protein and shows their most common DNA and genes. The V and J calls and clone size are TCRdb's, not the authors'. The sample data list approximately 630,000 distinct CDR3 sequences, and 25% of these were observed just once. The top ten hold about 0.73% of the sample.

Recombination linked TRBV5-6 to TRBJ2-3; TRBD2 aligns with 13 central bases. The sample consisted of naive CD8+ T cells from blood, with Jurkat cell RNA spiked in. This sample's cell subset or site label indicates: FACS-sorted CD8+CD4-CCR7+CD45RA+ naive T cells. This receptor was obtained from a human donor in good health. Some libraries in this study had Jurkat cell RNA spiked in. The CDR3 protein is CASSWPRTSGRWGTDTQYF. The bases read TGTGCCAGCAGCTGGCCCAGGACTAGCGGGAGATGGGGCACAGATACGCAGTATTTT.